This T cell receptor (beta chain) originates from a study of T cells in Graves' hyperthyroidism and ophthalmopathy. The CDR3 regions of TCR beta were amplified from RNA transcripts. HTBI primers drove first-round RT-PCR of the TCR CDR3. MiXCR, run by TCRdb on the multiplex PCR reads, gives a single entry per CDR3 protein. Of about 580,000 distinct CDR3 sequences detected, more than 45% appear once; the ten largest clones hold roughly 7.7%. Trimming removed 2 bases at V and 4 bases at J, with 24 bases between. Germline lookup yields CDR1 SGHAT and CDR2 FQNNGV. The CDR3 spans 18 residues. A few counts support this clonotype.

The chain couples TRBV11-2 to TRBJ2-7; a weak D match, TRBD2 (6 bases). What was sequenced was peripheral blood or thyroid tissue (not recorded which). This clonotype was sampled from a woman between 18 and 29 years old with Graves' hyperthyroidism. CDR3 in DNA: TGTGCCAGCAGCTTAATAGCGCGGGGACGGGGTACCCCTTACGAGCAGTACTTC. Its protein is CASSLIARGRGTPYEQYF.